This T cell receptor beta chain was obtained from a study of T cells expressing NK-cell markers. CDR1 is LGHDT and CDR2 is YNNKEL in the germline V gene (reference sequence). The CDR3 totals 14 residues. TCRdb reprocessed the 5' RACE reads and keeps a single row for each CDR3 protein, giving no DNA. The sample has around 110,000 distinct CDR3 sequences. The clonotype comes from a woman between 18 and 70 years old in good health. This chain links TRBV3-1 with TRBJ2-1. The sequenced sample was blood T cells: a sorted CD56 or NKG2C T cell subset, CD4+ or CD8+ T cells, or bulk PBMC T cells (not recorded which). The CDR3 protein is CASSQDWGGNEQFF.